The entry below describes one T cell receptor (beta chain). Its antigen remains unidentified. Clones were sequenced by immunoSEQ multiplex PCR, and TCRdb holds only the in-frame ones, with some missing. This sample has about 160,000 clones; about nine tenths occur once, and the top ten carry around 4.5%. The sample belongs to a study of lymphopenia after photon versus proton radiotherapy. Study-wide results and limits: Better survival with proton therapy was suggested as possible, not demonstrated. Post-nadir diversity loss with photons came from oligoclonal expansion, particularly CD8+ Temra cells. Under photons, naive T cells and diversity fell while effector/memory populations rose.

Germline CDR1 SGHTA, CDR2 FQGNSA. The CDR3 is made up of 12 amino acids. V dropped 5 bases and J dropped 8 bases, with 12 bases sitting between them. Sequenced here: peripheral blood, sampled from a patient treated with photon-based radiotherapy. V and J are TRBV7-2 and TRBJ1-1, with a possible D match to TRBD1 (5 bases). The source of this sequence is a man aged 50 to 59 with gastric cancer. CDR3 in DNA: TGTGCCAGCAGCCAGGGACTCTCCGAAGCTTTCTTT. Residues: CASSQGLSEAFF.